These 16 T cell receptor beta chains share one sample of origin, sequenced in a study of shared clonotypes between healthy human individuals. The protocol was immunoSEQ multiplex PCR, while the TCRdb copy is restricted to in-frame clones and leaves out a portion. The data show around 1 million clones, over 75% seen once. Material: memory CD4+ T cells sorted from blood. The subset denotes: CD45RA-negative fraction. All receptors come from a man aged 18 to 30 in good health.

This clone was counted a single time. The gene calls are TRBV19 and TRBJ2-5; possibly TRBD2 for D (6 bases). The germline V and J ends were trimmed by 3 bases and 5 bases, with 10 bases remaining between them. Germline lookup yields CDR1 LNHDA and CDR2 SQIVND (reference sequence). CDR3 length: 13 amino acids. CDR3 sequence (DNA): TGTGCCAGTAGTATCGGGGGTTGGGAGACCCAGTACTTC. Translating gives CASSIGGWETQYF.

J is TRBJ2-7 and V is TRBV6-1, with 9 positions matching TRBD1. The CDR3 is 14 residues long. Germline-derived CDR1 and CDR2 are MNHNS and SASEGT. The V gene end was trimmed by 8 bases and the J gene end by 3 bases; junction bases not matched to a gene: 8. The CDR3 sequence is CASGRGQGRYEQYF. CDR3 DNA: TGTGCCAGCGGGCGGGGACAGGGACGCTACGAGCAGTACTTC.

The rearrangement joins TRBV19 to TRBJ2-7; D gene ambiguous. In germline, CDR1 is LNHDA, CDR2 SQIVND (reference sequence). CDR3 length: 14 amino acids. The germline V and J ends were trimmed by 0 bases and 2 bases, with 8 bases remaining between them. The CDR3 spells CASSIDYGAYEQYF. The DNA for the CDR3 is TGTGCCAGTAGTATAGATTATGGGGCCTACGAGCAGTACTTC.

About this clone: Within the sample, other DNA sequences also encode this same CDR3. This rearrangement joins TRBV4-1 to TRBJ1-2, with 8 bases that match TRBD1. Germline assignment: CDR1 MGHRA and CDR2 YSYEKL. The CDR3 length is 15 residues. The ends lost 0 bases at V and 4 bases at J; junction bases unmatched: 4. For the CDR3, the DNA is TGCGCCAGCAGCCAAGAGCAGGGGGCGACCTATGGCTACACCTTC. Amino acids: CASSQEQGATYGYTF.

V usage is TRBV20-1 and J usage is TRBJ2-3, with D uncertain. The CDR3 consists of 11 residues. V was shortened by 0 bases and J by 5 bases, with 3 bases between the two germline ends. CDR1 DFQATT and CDR2 SNEGSKA come from the germline V gene (reference sequence). In nucleotides, the CDR3 is TGCAGTGCTAGAGACAGAGATACGCAGTATTTT. Translated: CSARDRDTQYF.

This rearrangement joins TRBV4-1 to TRBJ1-6; D might be TRBD1 (5 bases). This CDR3 comprises 15 residues. Trimming stripped 1 base from V and 10 bases from J, with 14 bases between. Germline-derived CDR1 and CDR2 are MGHRA and YSYEKL. The CDR3 DNA follows: TGCGCCAGCAGCCAAGCTGAGGGGCCAAGGTCACCCCTCCACTTT. Encoded protein: CASSQAEGPRSPLHF.

As concerns this clone: Other DNA sequences in the same sample also yield this CDR3. The V call is TRBV11-2, the J call TRBJ1-2; no clear D gene. The germline V gene encodes CDR1 SGHAT and CDR2 FQNNGV. Trimming removed 0 bases at V and 7 bases at J, with 6 bases between. The length of the CDR3 is 12 residues. The DNA of the CDR3 is TGTGCCAGCAGCTTAGAGGGAGCTGGCTACACCTTC. Translating gives CASSLEGAGYTF.

This clone has just a few counts. The sample holds other DNA sequences that translate to the same CDR3. V usage is TRBV9 and J usage is TRBJ2-7; 9 bases map to TRBD1. There are 14 residues in the CDR3. Per the germline V gene, CDR1 is SGDLS and CDR2 is YYNGEE. The V segment lost 4 bases and the J segment 2 bases; nucleotides outside the gene matches: 4. This chain's CDR3 is CASSPRQGAYEQYF. The CDR3 coding sequence is TGTGCCAGCAGCCCCCGACAGGGGGCCTACGAGCAGTACTTC.

The rearrangement joins TRBV18 to TRBJ1-6; TRBD1 is a possible D gene (6 bases). The CDR3 loop spans 15 amino acids. Germline CDR1 and CDR2: KGHSH and LQKENI. V lost 2 bases and J 7 bases, leaving 12 bases between the germline ends. The CDR3 reads CASSPGQGKNSPLHF. The DNA of the CDR3 is TGTGCCAGCTCACCAGGGCAGGGGAAGAATTCACCCCTCCACTTT.

In the case of this clone: Within the sample, other DNA sequences also encode this same CDR3. CDR3 DNA: TGTGCCAGCTCACCAAACCCGGGACAGGGAGGTGAAAAACTGTTTTTT. Protein product: CASSPNPGQGGEKLFF. The chain recombines TRBV18 with TRBJ1-4; the match to TRBD1 covers 9 bases. The V gene end was trimmed by 2 bases and the J gene end by 7 bases; junction bases not matched to a gene: 8. The CDR3 has 16 residues. Germline V gives CDR1 KGHSH, CDR2 LQKENI.

In regard to this clone: The same CDR3 also results from other DNA sequences found in this sample. This chain joins TRBV7-3 and TRBJ1-1, with D possibly being TRBD1 (6 bases). This CDR3 region has 13 residues. Germline V CDR1 and CDR2: SGHTA, FQGTGA. V was shortened by 5 bases and J by 1 base, with 8 bases between the two germline ends. CDR3 DNA: TGTGCCAGCAGCCAACAGGGGAACACTGAAGCTTTCTTT. Amino acids: CASSQQGNTEAFF. Using reference TRBV7-3 and TRBJ1-1 for the parts outside the CDR3, the full variable domain is GAGVSQTPSNKVTEKGKYVELRCDPISGHTALYWYRQSLGQGPEFLIYFQGTGAADDSGLPNDRFFAVRPEGSVSTLKIQRTERGDSAVYLCASSQQGNTEAFFGQGTRLTVV.

V is TRBV19 and J is TRBJ2-5; 8 bases agree with TRBD1. V lost 6 bases, J lost 3 bases, and 3 bases stayed unmatched. Germline lookup yields CDR1 LNHDA and CDR2 SQIVND (reference sequence). This CDR3 has 13 amino acids. The CDR3 loop is CASRETGEETQYF. CDR3 DNA sequence: TGTGCCAGTAGGGAGACAGGGGAAGAGACCCAGTACTTC.

This clone was seen only once. The chain couples TRBV5-1 to TRBJ2-6; D may be TRBD1 (5 bases). From germline, CDR1 is SGHRS and CDR2 YFSETQ. This CDR3 has 17 amino acids. Trimming removed 0 bases at V and 4 bases at J, with 14 bases between. The CDR3 loop is CASSLVPAGSGANVLTF. In nucleotides, the CDR3 is TGCGCCAGCAGCTTGGTTCCGGCAGGGTCGGGGGCCAACGTCCTGACTTTC.

The chain couples TRBV13 to TRBJ2-7, with D uncertain. V gave up 4 bases and J gave up 0 bases, with 4 bases separating them. The CDR3 runs 12 residues. The germline V gene encodes CDR1 PRHDT and CDR2 FYEKMQ (reference sequence). CDR3 DNA: TGTGCCAGCAGCTGGAGCTCCTACGAGCAGTACTTC. Translated, it gives CASSWSSYEQYF.

V and J are TRBV29-1 and TRBJ1-1; D call uncertain. CDR3 size: 13 residues. CDR1 and CDR2 from the germline V gene are SQVTM and ANQGSEA. Between the trimmed V and J ends, which lost 7 bases and 2 bases, there was a span of 14 bases. The CDR3 reads CSGTRTANTEAFF. The CDR3 bases are TGCAGCGGGACCCGGACCGCCAACACTGAAGCTTTCTTT.

The chain couples TRBV19 to TRBJ2-5, with D perhaps TRBD2 (6 bases). V dropped 5 bases and J dropped 7 bases, with 14 bases sitting between them. The CDR3 has 13 amino acids. Germline V lookup: CDR1 LNHDA, CDR2 SQIVND (reference sequence). The CDR3 region is CASSLGGGWTQYF. The CDR3 bases are TGTGCCAGTAGTCTGGGAGGTGGTTGGACCCAGTACTTC.